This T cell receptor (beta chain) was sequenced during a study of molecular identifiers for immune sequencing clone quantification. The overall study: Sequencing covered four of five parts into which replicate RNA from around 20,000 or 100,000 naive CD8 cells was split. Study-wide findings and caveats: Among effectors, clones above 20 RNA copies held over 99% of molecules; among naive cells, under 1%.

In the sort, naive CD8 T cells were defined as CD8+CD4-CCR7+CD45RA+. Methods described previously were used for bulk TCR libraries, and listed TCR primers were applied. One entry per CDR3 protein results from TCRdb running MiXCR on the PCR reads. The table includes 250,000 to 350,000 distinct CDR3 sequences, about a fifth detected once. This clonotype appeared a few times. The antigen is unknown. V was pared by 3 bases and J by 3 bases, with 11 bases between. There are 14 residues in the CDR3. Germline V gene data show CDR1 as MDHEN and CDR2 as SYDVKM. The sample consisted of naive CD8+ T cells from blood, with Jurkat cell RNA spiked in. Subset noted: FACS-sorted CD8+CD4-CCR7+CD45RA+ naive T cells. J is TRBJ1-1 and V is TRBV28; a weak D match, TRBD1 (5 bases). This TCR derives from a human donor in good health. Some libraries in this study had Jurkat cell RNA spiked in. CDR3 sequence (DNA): TGTGCCAGCAGTTTTCGGGGGGGGTACACTGAAGCTTTCTTT. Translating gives CASSFRGGYTEAFF.